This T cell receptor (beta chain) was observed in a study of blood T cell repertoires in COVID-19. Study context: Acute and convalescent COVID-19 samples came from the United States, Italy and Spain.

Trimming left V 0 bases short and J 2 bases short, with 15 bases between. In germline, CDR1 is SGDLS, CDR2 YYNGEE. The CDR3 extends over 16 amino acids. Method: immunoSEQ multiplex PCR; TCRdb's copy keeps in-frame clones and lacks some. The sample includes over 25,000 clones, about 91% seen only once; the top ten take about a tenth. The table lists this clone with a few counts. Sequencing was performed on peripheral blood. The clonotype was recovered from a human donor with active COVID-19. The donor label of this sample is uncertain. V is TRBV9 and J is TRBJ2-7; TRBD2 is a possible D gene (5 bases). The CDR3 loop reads CASSVGVRANPYEQYF. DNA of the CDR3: TGTGCCAGCAGCGTAGGAGTGCGGGCTAATCCCTACGAGCAGTACTTC.